This record covers a single T cell receptor beta chain. Its antigen is not known. This entry is derived from a study of PD-1 blockade in classical Hodgkin lymphoma. General study points: CD4+ TCR diversity, unlike CD8+, rose significantly by C4D1.

Using immunoSEQ multiplex PCR, the repertoire was profiled, and TCRdb retains in-frame clones only, with some absent. Here the sample spans tens of thousands of clones, around 94% being singletons. Specified time point: cycle 4 day 1 (C4D1), after 5 to 7 weeks of nivolumab. All patients experienced relapse after autologous stem cell transplantation, and brentuximab vedotin exposure was variable. The CDR3 totals 12 residues. V dropped 1 base and J dropped 6 bases, with 7 bases sitting between them. Germline-derived CDR1 and CDR2 are SGHNT and YENEEA. This TCR came from a human donor with classical Hodgkin lymphoma. V and J are TRBV11-3 and TRBJ2-7, with D perhaps matching TRBD1 (6 bases). The sequencing used peripheral blood mononuclear cells (PBMCs), collected before the fourth cycle of nivolumab. The CDR3 region has the DNA TGTGCCAGCAGCTTAGTAGGGGGCGAGCAGTACTTC. This gives the protein CASSLVGGEQYF.